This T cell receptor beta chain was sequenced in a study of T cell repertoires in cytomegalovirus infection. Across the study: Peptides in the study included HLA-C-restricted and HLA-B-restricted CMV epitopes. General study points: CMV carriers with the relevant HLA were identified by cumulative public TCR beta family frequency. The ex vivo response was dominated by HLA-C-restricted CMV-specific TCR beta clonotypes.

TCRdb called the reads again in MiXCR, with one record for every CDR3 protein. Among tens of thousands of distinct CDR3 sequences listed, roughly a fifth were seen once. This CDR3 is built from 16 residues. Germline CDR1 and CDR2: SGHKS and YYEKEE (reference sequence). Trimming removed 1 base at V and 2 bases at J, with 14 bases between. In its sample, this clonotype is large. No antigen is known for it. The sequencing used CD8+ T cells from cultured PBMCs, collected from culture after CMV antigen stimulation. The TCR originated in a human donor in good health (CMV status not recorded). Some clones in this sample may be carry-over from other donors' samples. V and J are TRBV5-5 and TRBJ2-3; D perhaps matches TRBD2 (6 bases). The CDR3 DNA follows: TGTGCCAGCAGCTTGTTATCAGGGACTTACACAGATACGCAGTATTTT. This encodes CASSLLSGTYTDTQYF. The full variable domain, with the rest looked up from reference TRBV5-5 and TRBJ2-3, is DAGVTQSPTHLIKTRGQQVTLRCSPISGHKSVSWYQQVLGQGPQFIFQYYEKEERGRGNFPDRFSARQFPNYSSELNVNALLLGDSALYLCASSLLSGTYTDTQYFGPGTRLTVL.